The sequence of this TCR beta chain was determined in a study of blood T cells in healthy people across ages. General study points: The study could not conclusively compare naive and antigen-experienced cells, given its unsorted PBMCs. Correlation between TCR beta diversity and naive T cell percentage was strong.

Then a second PCR, running roughly 7 to 11 cycles, was carried out with a sample-barcoded 5' primer and a J-beta primer mix. TCRdb re-called the 5' RACE reads with MiXCR, one entry per CDR3 protein. Of hundreds of thousands of distinct CDR3 sequences listed, 35% to 60% were seen once; the top ten hold less than 20%. Whenever a sample was processed, at least 6 million PBMCs were isolated. Total RNA was isolated from each sample in quantities of at least 6 micrograms. With 9 bases removed from V and 7 bases from J, the gap between germline ends came to 22 bases. This CDR3 spans 14 amino acids. Germline CDR1 reads LGHDT; CDR2 reads YNNKEL (reference sequence). As for this clonotype: Its antigen is currently unknown.

The sequencing input was blood. The chain couples TRBV3-1 to TRBJ2-7, with D perhaps matching TRBD1 or TRBD2 (8 bases each). The TCR was taken from an elderly man in good health. CDR3 residues: CASTARTGTSEQYF. CDR3 nucleotides: TGTGCCAGTACCGCCCGGACAGGGACTAGTGAGCAGTACTTC.